Ten or more counts support the clone carrying this TCR beta chain. As yet, its antigen is unknown. It was RNA transcripts that yielded the amplified TCR beta CDR3 regions. HTBI primers were used for first-round RT-PCR of the TCR CDR3. TCRdb re-derived calls from the multiplex PCR reads in MiXCR, one entry per CDR3 protein. The repertoire holds hundreds of thousands of distinct CDR3 sequences, with 35% as singletons. This sample stems from a study of T cells in Graves' hyperthyroidism and ophthalmopathy. About the study: Peripheral blood sampling occurred at initial diagnosis, before any treatment. Study-wide results and limits: Within blood appeared most thyroid clonotypes that had expanded above 0.001.

Pregnant or lactating patients were excluded, as were those with uncontrolled infection or other autoimmune disease. The source material was blood. The receptor was derived from a woman in her thirties or forties with Graves' hyperthyroidism.

The CDR3 DNA reads TGCAGCGCTACGGTGGGGGAGAATTCACCCCTCCACTTT. The encoded protein is CSATVGENSPLHF. The chain recombines TRBV29-1 with TRBJ1-6; a possible D gene is TRBD1 (5 bases). Trimming removed 7 bases from V and 7 bases from J, with 14 bases in between. Per germline, CDR1 SQVTM and CDR2 ANQGSEA. The CDR3 sequence is 13 residues long.